A selection of T cell receptor beta chains follows, all from one sample in a study of T cell responses to AZD1222 COVID-19 vaccine. Only in-frame clones appear in the TCRdb table, and some are missing; sequencing was by immunoSEQ multiplex PCR. The table records approximately 130,000 clones, nearly 90% of them present only once. The sequencing used peripheral blood, collected 28 days after the second AZD1222 dose. All receptors derive from an adult who received the AZD1222 COVID-19 vaccine. Both conserved end residues are part of each CDR3. A D gene is named only where the DNA matches it firmly. Clone size is stated in some rows and not others, as once, few, many or a class when expanded.

.	TRBV6-5	TRBJ1-1	.	TGTGCCAGCAGTTTACAGAGAAACACTGAAGCTTTCTTT	CASSLQRNTEAFF
.	TRBV11-3	TRBJ2-1	.	TGTGCCAGCAGCTTAAACATCTACAATGAGCAGTTCTTC	CASSLNIYNEQFF
.	TRBV6-6	TRBJ1-3	.	TGTGCCAGCCTATCGTGGGGGGGACTGGGTGGAAACACCATATATTTT	CASLSWGGLGGNTIYF
.	TRBV4-2	TRBJ2-3	TRBD2	TGTGCCAGCAGCCAAGAAGGACTAGCGGGGGGCACAGATACGCAGTATTTT	CASSQEGLAGGTDTQYF
.	TRBV19	TRBJ1-1	.	TGTGCCAGTAGTCACAGAGAAGTAGAAGCTTTCTTT	CASSHREVEAFF
.	TRBV6-5	TRBJ2-7	.	TGTGCCAGCAGTACCCGGGCCGTCGGGGAGCAGTACTTC	CASSTRAVGEQYF
.	TRBV3-1/TRBV3-2	TRBJ1-3	.	TGTGCCAGCAGCCCGCAAAGAAACACCATATATTTT	CASSPQRNTIYF
.	TRBV5-6	TRBJ2-7	.	TGTGCCAGCAGCTTTGGGGCTTCCCGCTACGAGCAGTACTTC	CASSFGASRYEQYF
few	TRBV5-1	TRBJ2-5	.	TGCGCCAGCAGCACCCTAACTAGGACCCAAGAGACCCAGTACTTC	CASSTLTRTQETQYF
.	TRBV3-1/TRBV3-2	TRBJ2-2	TRBD1	TGTGCCAGCAGCCAGCACAGGGGGGAGAACACCGGGGAGCTGTTTTTT	CASSQHRGENTGELFF
.	TRBV10-3	TRBJ2-5	.	TGTGCCATCAGGATCAACAGGGAAGAGACCCAGTACTTC	CAIRINREETQYF
.	TRBV7-3	TRBJ2-3	.	TGTGCCAGCAGCTCACAGGGAATGGGCACAGATACGCAGTATTTT	CASSSQGMGTDTQYF
.	TRBV25-1	TRBJ2-2	TRBD1	TGTGCCAGCGGGAGAGGGACAGGGGTACCCGGGGAGCTGTTTTTT	CASGRGTGVPGELFF
.	TRBV4-1	TRBJ1-1	.	TGCGCCAGCAGCCAAGAACCTTTGGCTGAAGCTTTCTTT	CASSQEPLAEAFF
few	TRBV7-2	TRBJ2-1	TRBD2	TGTGCCAGCAGCTCGCGGCGGGGACTAGCGGGGGCGGTGAACAATGAGCAGTTCTTC	CASSSRRGLAGAVNNEQFF
.	TRBV19	TRBJ1-3	TRBD1	TGTGCCATTGGGGACAGGGAGCGGAACACCATATATTTT	CAIGDRERNTIYF
.	TRBV7-2	TRBJ2-7	TRBD1	TGTGCCAGCAGCTTAATCAGGGGGCCCTACGAGCAGTACTTC	CASSLIRGPYEQYF
.	TRBV6-2/TRBV6-3	TRBJ1-1	.	TGTGCCAGCAGTTCCATATCCTTCGGCGGGGCTTTCTTT	CASSSISFGGAFF
.	TRBV19	TRBJ2-5	.	TGTGCCAGTAGTCAATACAGGCAGGGGAACCAAGAGACCCAGTACTTC	CASSQYRQGNQETQYF
.	TRBV15	TRBJ1-1	.	TGTGCCTCTCGACAGACACCGAACACTGAAGCTTTCTTT	CASRQTPNTEAFF
once	TRBV5-1	TRBJ2-2	.	TGCGCCAGCAGCTTGGGGCAGGGTCTCACCGGGGAGCTGTTTTTT	CASSLGQGLTGELFF
.	TRBV19	TRBJ1-5	.	TGTGCCAGTAGTACCGCCGAGACGATCAATCAGCCCCAGCATTTT	CASSTAETINQPQHF
.	TRBV6-1	TRBJ2-1	TRBD1	TGTGCCAGCAGTGTCGCCGGGACAGGGTCGATGGTCACAAGAAATGAGCAGTTCTTC	CASSVAGTGSMVTRNEQFF
.	TRBV18	TRBJ2-2	.	TGTGCCAGCTCACCACTCCTCGCGCAAAACACCGGGGAGCTGTTTTTT	CASSPLLAQNTGELFF
.	TRBV7-8	TRBJ1-2	.	TGTGCCAGCAGCCCGCAGGGTTGGGGATATGGCTACACCTTC	CASSPQGWGYGYTF
.	TRBV10-3	TRBJ2-1	TRBD2	TGTGCCATCAGAACCGGGACTAGCGGGTACAATGAGCAGTTCTTC	CAIRTGTSGYNEQFF
.	TRBV12-3/TRBV12-4	TRBJ2-5	.	TGTGCCAGCAAATCTGTGGAGACCCAGTACTTC	CASKSVETQYF
.	TRBV14	TRBJ2-2	.	TGTGCCAGCAGCCAGTCCTTTGGAGTGGTTGGGGAGCTGTTTTTT	CASSQSFGVVGELFF
.	TRBV12-3/TRBV12-4	TRBJ2-3	TRBD2	TGTGCCAGCAGACCGGCGGGGGGGAGTTGGTATTTT	CASRPAGGSWYF
.	TRBV9	TRBJ1-4	.	TGTGCCAGCAGCGTAGGGCCGAATCCTAATGAAAAACTGTTTTTT	CASSVGPNPNEKLFF
.	TRBV7-8	TRBJ2-1	TRBD2	TGTGCCAGCAGCTTAGGGCTAGCGGGAGGTCTTTACAATGAGCAGTTCTTC	CASSLGLAGGLYNEQFF
.	TRBV30	TRBJ1-5	.	TGTGCCTGGAGTTACGCCCGGGATTCGACAGTAAGGCATCAGCCCCAGCATTTT	CAWSYARDSTVRHQPQHF
.	TRBV4-3	TRBJ1-5	TRBD1	TGCGCCAGCAGCCAAACAGGGGGGCGTCAGCCCCAGCATTTT	CASSQTGGRQPQHF
.	TRBV7-6	TRBJ1-5	.	TGTGCCAGCAGCTTAGACGAGGGATTCAATCAGCCCCAGCATTTT	CASSLDEGFNQPQHF
.	TRBV5-1	TRBJ1-2	.	TGCGCCAGCAGCTTGGGACAGGAGGTTCACTATGGCTACACCTTC	CASSLGQEVHYGYTF
.	TRBV7-3	TRBJ1-1	.	TGTGCCAGCAGCTCAACCGGGGAAAGTGAAGCTTTCTTT	CASSSTGESEAFF
.	TRBV4-1	TRBJ2-3	.	TGCGCCAGCAGCAACAGGGGAGGGGCAGATACGCAGTATTTT	CASSNRGGADTQYF
.	TRBV27	TRBJ1-1	.	TGTGCCAGCATGGAGGGGGGGAACACTGAAGCTTTCTTT	CASMEGGNTEAFF
.	TRBV6-4	TRBJ2-1	.	TGTGCCAGCAGTGACTCAACTAACTCCTACAATGAGCAGTTCTTC	CASSDSTNSYNEQFF
.	TRBV5-5	TRBJ2-3	.	TGTGCCAGCAGCTTGGTGGGGAAAACAGATACGCAGTATTTT	CASSLVGKTDTQYF
.	TRBV5-1	TRBJ2-7	TRBD1	TGCGCCAGCAGCTTGGACAGGGGTGACTCCTACGAGCAGTACTTC	CASSLDRGDSYEQYF
once	TRBV19	TRBJ2-1	TRBD2	TGTGCCAGTAGTCCGACCACTCCGGGAGGGCGAGGCAATGAGCAGTTCTTC	CASSPTTPGGRGNEQFF
few	TRBV4-1	TRBJ2-3	.	TGCGCCAGCAGCCAAGGACGAGCGGTTCTTGAGGGAGATACGCAGTATTTT	CASSQGRAVLEGDTQYF
.	TRBV15	TRBJ1-6	.	TGTGCCACCAGCAGAGATCGGGGCCATAATTCACCCCTCCACTTT	CATSRDRGHNSPLHF
.	TRBV24-1	TRBJ2-1	TRBD2	TGTGCCACCAGTGATCGCGGCGCTAGCGGGAGTAATAATGAGCAGTTCTTC	CATSDRGASGSNNEQFF
.	TRBV6-5	TRBJ2-2	.	TGTGCCAGCGTCGGGCAGGGAAACACCGGGGAGCTGTTTTTT	CASVGQGNTGELFF
.	TRBV10-2	TRBJ2-1	TRBD1	TGCGCCAGTCTCAGGGGGAGTCATGAGCAGTTCTTC	CASLRGSHEQFF
.	TRBV7-9	TRBJ2-7	.	TGTGCCAGCAGCTTAGTGGGGATCGAGCAGTACTTC	CASSLVGIEQYF